Listed here is a single T cell receptor (beta chain). The CDR3 runs 14 residues. V dropped 1 base and J dropped 0 bases, with 4 bases sitting between them. Per the germline V gene, CDR1 is MNHEY and CDR2 is SMNVEV (reference sequence). A sample-barcoded 5' primer and a J-beta primer mix were used in a second PCR of roughly 6 to 11 cycles. TCRdb reprocessed the 5' RACE reads via MiXCR and lists one record per CDR3 protein. Of around 1,800,000 distinct CDR3 sequences listed, about two fifths were seen once; the top ten hold 20% to 25%. The sample comes from a study of blood T cells in healthy people across ages. Every sample yielded at least 6.5 million isolated PBMCs.

This TCR came from a human donor in good health. The chain uses TRBV27 and TRBJ1-5; D uncertain. The sample comprised blood. CDR3 amino acids: CASSLFSSNQPQHF. In nucleotides, the CDR3 is TGTGCCAGCAGTTTATTCAGTAGCAATCAGCCCCAGCATTTT.